This TCR beta chain was found in a study of blood T cell repertoires in COVID-19. The wider study: The cDNA or gDNA used as material had been derived from T cells, B-cell-depleted T cells, or PBMCs.

The CDR3 totals 14 residues. CDR1 is SGHAT, CDR2 FQNNGV, per germline. V was trimmed by 3 bases and J by 0 bases, leaving 6 bases between them. This table comes from immunoSEQ multiplex PCR, and its TCRdb copy is limited to in-frame clones, with some not included. The table has about 70,000 clones, 80% to 90% seen once; the top ten hold roughly 5%. Sequenced input: peripheral blood. The receptor was derived from a woman aged 80 or over with active or convalescent COVID-19. The chain uses TRBV11-2 and TRBJ2-1; tentatively, D is TRBD2 (5 bases). The CDR3 sequence: CASSFGSSYNEQFF. CDR3 in DNA: TGTGCCAGCAGCTTTGGGAGCTCCTACAATGAGCAGTTCTTC.